This is a list of T cell receptor beta chains from one sample in a study of OX40 agonist ivuxolimab in advanced cancers. Clones were sequenced by immunoSEQ multiplex PCR, and TCRdb holds only the in-frame ones, with some missing. The sample lists 75,000 to 80,000 clones, around 87% seen once, with approximately 0.5% in the top ten. The input for sequencing was CD4+ or CD8+ T cells sorted from blood, taken in a trial of the OX40 agonist ivuxolimab. These receptors originate from an adult with an advanced solid tumor such as melanoma, head and neck, liver or kidney cancer. Both conserved end residues are part of each CDR3. Fields, in order: CDR3 DNA, CDR3 protein, D gene, clone size, J gene, V gene. A D gene is named only where the DNA matches it firmly. Clone sizes are given selectively: once, few, many, or a class where the clone is expanded.

TGTGCCAGCAGCCCCGTTCGTACCGGGGAGCTGTTTTTT | CASSPVRTGELFF | . | once | TRBJ2-2 | TRBV14
TGTGCCAGCAGTCCACGAAGGGGAGGCGAGCAGTTCTTC | CASSPRRGGEQFF | . | . | TRBJ2-1 | TRBV27
TGTGCCAGCAGTGGGGGGGACAGGGTACCCTACGAGCAGTACTTC | CASSGGDRVPYEQYF | TRBD1 | once | TRBJ2-7 | TRBV28
TGTGCCAGCTGGGGGAATGGGGACGTGAACACTGAAGCTTTCTTT | CASWGNGDVNTEAFF | . | . | TRBJ1-1 | TRBV28
TGTGCCAGTAGTCCCGGCCCCGCTAGCTACGAGCAGTACTTC | CASSPGPASYEQYF | . | . | TRBJ2-7 | TRBV19
TGTGCCAGCAGCGTCCTAGGCGAGAGCTCCTACAATGAGCAGTTCTTC | CASSVLGESSYNEQFF | . | . | TRBJ2-1 | TRBV9
TGTGCCAGCTCTTTAAGACGGGCGGACACAGACGAAGCTTTCTTT | CASSLRRADTDEAFF | . | . | TRBJ1-1 | TRBV18
TGTGCCAGCAGCCCGACGGTTACGGGCACTGAAGCTTTCTTT | CASSPTVTGTEAFF | . | few | TRBJ1-1 | TRBV5-4
TGTGCCAGCAGCTTTTCGGGACAGATAACGTACGAGCAGTACTTC | CASSFSGQITYEQYF | TRBD1 | . | TRBJ2-7 | TRBV7-9
TGTGCCTGGGCAAATCGCGTAGATACGCAGTATTTT | CAWANRVDTQYF | . | . | TRBJ2-3 | TRBV30
TGTGCCACCAGCAGAATCGAACTAAGCAGGGGTAGCAATCAGCCCCAGCATTTT | CATSRIELSRGSNQPQHF | . | . | TRBJ1-5 | TRBV15
TGTGCCAGCTCACCCAGGGGGGAGAGTGAAGCTTTCTTT | CASSPRGESEAFF | TRBD1 | . | TRBJ1-1 | TRBV18
TGTGCCAGCAGTTACTCGTCGGCTCTAGAGACCCAGTACTTC | CASSYSSALETQYF | . | . | TRBJ2-5 | TRBV6-5
TGCGCCAGCAGCTTAAGGGCTAATGAAAAACTGTTTTTT | CASSLRANEKLFF | . | . | TRBJ1-4 | TRBV5-1
TGTGCCAGCAGTTTACGGACAGGAACCGTCGAGCAGTACTTC | CASSLRTGTVEQYF | TRBD1 | . | TRBJ2-7 | TRBV27
TGTGCCAGCAGTTTAAGTCTAGCGGGAGGGCCATATACGCAGTATTTT | CASSLSLAGGPYTQYF | TRBD2 | . | TRBJ2-3 | TRBV27
TGTGCCAGCTCGGCTAGGACAGCCCAAGTCTACGAGCAGTACTTC | CASSARTAQVYEQYF | . | . | TRBJ2-7 | TRBV18
TGTGCCAGCAGTTTACGGGGCGGTGGGACCTATGGCTACACCTTC | CASSLRGGGTYGYTF | . | . | TRBJ1-2 | TRBV28
TGTGCCAGCAGCCCGGGGACAAGATACGGGGAGCTGTTTTTT | CASSPGTRYGELFF | . | once | TRBJ2-2 | TRBV7-3
TGTGCCAGCAGCCTGGATGTGGCTAGGAGCACAGATACGCAGTATTTT | CASSLDVARSTDTQYF | . | . | TRBJ2-3 | TRBV7-3
TGCGCCAGCAGCCACGATAATAGGGGGGCCCAGCCCCAGCATTTT | CASSHDNRGAQPQHF | . | . | TRBJ1-5 | TRBV4-1
TGCGCCAGCAGTCCCGTCGACAGGGGGCGCACTGAAGCTTTCTTT | CASSPVDRGRTEAFF | TRBD1 | . | TRBJ1-1 | TRBV23-1
TGTGCCAGCAGTAGGGCCCCGGGACAGGGGGCCTTGGGCTACACCTTC | CASSRAPGQGALGYTF | TRBD1 | . | TRBJ1-2 | TRBV2
TGCGCCAGCAGCCAAGTCGGTAGCGGGGGCTACAATGAGCAGTTCTTC | CASSQVGSGGYNEQFF | TRBD2 | few | TRBJ2-1 | TRBV4-1
TGTGCCAGCGCAACTAGCGGGACAATCAATGAGCAGTTCTTC | CASATSGTINEQFF | TRBD2 | . | TRBJ2-1 | TRBV2
TGTGCCAGCAGCTTAGGGGACAGGAGGTTAACAGATACGCAGTATTTT | CASSLGDRRLTDTQYF | TRBD1 | few | TRBJ2-3 | TRBV5-8
TGTGCTAGTGGTTTCGGGCGGTTGGGAGATACGCAGTATTTT | CASGFGRLGDTQYF | . | . | TRBJ2-3 | TRBV12-5
TGTGCCAGCAGCCAGCGGGGGGCTAGCGGGAGAAGCACAGATACGCAGTATTTT | CASSQRGASGRSTDTQYF | TRBD2 | . | TRBJ2-3 | TRBV7-8
TGTGCCTGGACCCCCAGGGGGGTAGCGGGACCCTACTCCTACGAGCAGTACTTC | CAWTPRGVAGPYSYEQYF | . | . | TRBJ2-7 | TRBV30
TGCGCCAGCAGCTTGTCAGGACTAGCCACCGAGCAGTACTTC | CASSLSGLATEQYF | TRBD2 | . | TRBJ2-7 | TRBV5-1
TGCGCCAGCAGCCCCGTGCTAGCGGGGGGTAATGAGCAGTTCTTC | CASSPVLAGGNEQFF | TRBD2 | . | TRBJ2-1 | TRBV5-1